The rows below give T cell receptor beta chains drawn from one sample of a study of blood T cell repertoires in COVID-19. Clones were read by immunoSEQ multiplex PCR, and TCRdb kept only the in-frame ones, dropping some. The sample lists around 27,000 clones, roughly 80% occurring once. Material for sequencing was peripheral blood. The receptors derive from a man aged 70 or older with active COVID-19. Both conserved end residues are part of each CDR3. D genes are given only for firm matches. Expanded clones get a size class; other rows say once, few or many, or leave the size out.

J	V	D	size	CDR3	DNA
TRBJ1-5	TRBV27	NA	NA	CASSPNPTVSNQPQHF	TGTGCCAGCAGCCCAAACCCGACAGTTAGCAATCAGCCCCAGCATTTT
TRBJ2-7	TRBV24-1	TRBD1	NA	CATSDPGGTGDPYEQYF	TGTGCCACCAGTGATCCCGGCGGGACAGGGGATCCATACGAGCAGTACTTC
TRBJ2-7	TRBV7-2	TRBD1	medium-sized	CASGRDRVNEQYF	TGTGCCAGCGGGAGGGACAGGGTCAACGAGCAGTACTTC
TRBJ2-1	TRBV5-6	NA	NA	CASSLGPNEQFF	TGTGCCAGCAGCCTGGGGCCAAATGAGCAGTTCTTC
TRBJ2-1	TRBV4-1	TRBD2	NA	CASSQAGGNEQFF	TGCGCCAGCAGCCAGGCGGGAGGAAATGAGCAGTTCTTC
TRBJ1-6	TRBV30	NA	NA	CAWSKWAPYNSPLHF	TGTGCCTGGAGTAAATGGGCGCCCTATAATTCACCCCTCCACTTT
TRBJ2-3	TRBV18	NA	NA	CASSPPGTQRADTQYF	TGTGCCAGCTCACCCCCTGGGACCCAGCGGGCAGATACGCAGTATTTT
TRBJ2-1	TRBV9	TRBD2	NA	CASSVEGSGGFYNEQFF	TGTGCCAGCAGCGTAGAGGGTAGCGGGGGATTCTACAATGAGCAGTTCTTC
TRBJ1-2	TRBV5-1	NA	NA	CASSLELPVYGYTF	TGCGCCAGCAGCTTGGAGTTACCAGTCTATGGCTACACCTTC
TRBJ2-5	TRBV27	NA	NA	CASTGSGFEPRETQYF	TGTGCCAGCACTGGCAGCGGGTTCGAACCGCGGGAGACCCAGTACTTC
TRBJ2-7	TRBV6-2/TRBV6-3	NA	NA	CASSQPGAGVYEQYF	TGTGCCAGCAGTCAGCCAGGGGCGGGGGTCTACGAGCAGTACTTC
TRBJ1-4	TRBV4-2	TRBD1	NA	CASSQGETGGANEKLFF	TGTGCCAGCAGCCAAGGAGAAACAGGGGGAGCTAATGAAAAACTGTTTTTT
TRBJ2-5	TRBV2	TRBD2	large	CASNPSGGRMETQYF	TGTGCCAGCAACCCCAGCGGGGGAAGGATGGAGACCCAGTACTTC
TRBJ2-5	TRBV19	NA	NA	CASRGLGTQYF	TGTGCCAGTCGGGGTCTCGGGACCCAGTACTTC
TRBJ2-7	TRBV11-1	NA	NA	CASSFSGHGYEQYF	TGTGCCAGCAGCTTTTCGGGACACGGTTACGAGCAGTACTTC
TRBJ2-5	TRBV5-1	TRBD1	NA	CASSFAGTAAETQYF	TGCGCCAGCAGCTTCGCCGGGACAGCCGCGGAGACCCAGTACTTC
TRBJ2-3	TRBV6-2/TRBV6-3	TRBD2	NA	CASSYGGLVTDTQYF	TGTGCCAGCAGTTACGGGGGACTAGTCACAGATACGCAGTATTTT
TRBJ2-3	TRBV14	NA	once	CASSQEGGGADTQYF	TGTGCCAGCAGCCAAGAAGGCGGCGGGGCAGATACGCAGTATTTT
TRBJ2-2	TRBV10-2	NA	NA	CASILGAARSGELFF	TGCGCCAGCATATTGGGGGCAGCTAGAAGCGGGGAGCTGTTTTTT
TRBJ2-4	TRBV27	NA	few	CATKTVVAKNIQYF	TGTGCCACAAAGACAGTAGTAGCCAAAAACATTCAGTACTTC
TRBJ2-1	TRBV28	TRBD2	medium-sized	CASSPIVRTSGLPYNEQFF	TGTGCCAGCAGTCCCATTGTAAGGACTAGCGGACTGCCCTACAATGAGCAGTTCTTC
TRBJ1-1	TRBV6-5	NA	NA	CASRKHRGTEAFF	TGTGCCAGCAGGAAGCATAGGGGCACTGAAGCTTTCTTT
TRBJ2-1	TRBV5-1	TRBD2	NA	CASSLLGTSGYNEQFF	TGCGCCAGCAGCTTGTTAGGGACTAGCGGATACAATGAGCAGTTCTTC
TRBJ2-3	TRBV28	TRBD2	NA	CASSFLGGTDTQYF	TGTGCCAGCAGTTTTTTGGGGGGGACGGATACGCAGTATTTT
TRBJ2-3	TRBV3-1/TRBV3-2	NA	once	CASSQGRTGHSTDTQYF	TGTGCCAGCAGCCAAGGGAGGACTGGGCATAGCACAGATACGCAGTATTTT
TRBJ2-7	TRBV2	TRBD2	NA	CASRSSGSLNEQYF	TGTGCCAGCAGGAGCAGCGGGAGCCTAAACGAGCAGTACTTC
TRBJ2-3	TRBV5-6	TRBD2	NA	CASSLEGGTDTQYF	TGTGCCAGCAGCTTGGAGGGAGGGACAGATACGCAGTATTTT
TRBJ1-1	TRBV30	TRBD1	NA	CAWSLQGWNTEAFF	TGTGCCTGGAGTTTACAGGGGTGGAACACTGAAGCTTTCTTT
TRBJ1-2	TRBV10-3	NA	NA	CAISTGLEGYTF	TGTGCCATCAGCACAGGGCTTGAAGGCTACACCTTC
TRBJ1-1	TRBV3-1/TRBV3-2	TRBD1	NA	CASSQPGGKGTEAFF	TGTGCCAGCAGCCAACCAGGGGGGAAGGGAACTGAAGCTTTCTTT
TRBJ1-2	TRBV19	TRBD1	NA	CASIMTGEVGYTF	TGTGCCAGTATAATGACAGGGGAGGTTGGCTACACCTTC
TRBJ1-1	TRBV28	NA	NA	CASRIRAGREAFF	TGTGCCAGCAGAATCAGGGCCGGACGTGAAGCTTTCTTT
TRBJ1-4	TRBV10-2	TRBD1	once	CASSESGTANEKLFF	TGCGCCAGCAGTGAGTCGGGGACAGCTAATGAAAAACTGTTTTTT
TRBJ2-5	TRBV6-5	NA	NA	CASSFPSTETQYF	TGTGCCAGCAGTTTTCCCTCTACGGAGACCCAGTACTTC
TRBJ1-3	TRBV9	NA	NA	CASSVTYAGNTIYF	TGTGCCAGCAGCGTAACATACGCTGGAAACACCATATATTTT
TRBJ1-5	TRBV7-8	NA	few	CASSLGGIQPQHF	TGTGCCAGCAGCTTGGGGGGGATTCAGCCCCAGCATTTT
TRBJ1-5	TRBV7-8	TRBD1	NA	CASSLGTENQPQHF	TGTGCCAGCAGCTTGGGGACAGAGAATCAGCCCCAGCATTTT
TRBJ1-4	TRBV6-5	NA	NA	CASSLGVGTNEKLFF	TGTGCCAGCAGCCTCGGAGTGGGAACTAATGAAAAACTGTTTTTT
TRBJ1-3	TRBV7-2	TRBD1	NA	CASSADRGSGNTIYF	TGTGCCAGCAGCGCAGACAGGGGCTCTGGAAACACCATATATTTT
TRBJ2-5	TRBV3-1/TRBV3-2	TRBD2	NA	CASSPSGGRQETQYF	TGTGCCAGCAGCCCTAGCGGGGGAAGACAAGAGACCCAGTACTTC
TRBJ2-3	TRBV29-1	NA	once	CSVDRRGTSTDTQYF	TGCAGCGTTGATCGGCGAGGGACTAGCACAGATACGCAGTATTTT
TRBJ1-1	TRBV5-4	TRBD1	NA	CASSDRGTEAFF	TGTGCCAGCAGTGACAGGGGCACTGAAGCTTTCTTT